This passage covers 30 T cell receptor beta chains from one sample sequenced in a study of blood T cell repertoires in COVID-19. The table came from immunoSEQ multiplex PCR; TCRdb's copy has only in-frame clones and leaves some out. The sample carries around 130,000 clones, roughly 90% recorded once. Material: peripheral blood. The receptors originated from a man aged 50 to 59 with active COVID-19.

The V and J genes are TRBV24-1 and TRBJ1-1, with a possible D match to TRBD1 (5 bases). V gave up 5 bases and J gave up 4 bases, with 7 bases separating them. The CDR3 has 12 residues. From germline, CDR1 is KGHDR and CDR2 SFDVKD. This CDR3 reads CATSGRGTEAFF. The CDR3 coding sequence is TGTGCCACCAGTGGTAGGGGCACTGAAGCTTTCTTT.

V is TRBV7-7 and J is TRBJ2-2; possibly TRBD1 for D (5 bases). Trimming left V 1 base short and J 1 base short, with 7 bases between. In germline, CDR1 is SSHAT, CDR2 FNYEAQ (reference sequence). CDR3 length: 15 amino acids. CDR3 region: CASSLGGLNTGELFF. The CDR3 coding sequence is TGTGCCAGCAGCTTAGGGGGCTTGAACACCGGGGAGCTGTTTTTT.

V usage is TRBV11-2 and J usage is TRBJ2-1, with 8 bases lining up with TRBD2. The V segment lost 4 bases and the J segment 4 bases; nucleotides outside the gene matches: 9. The CDR3 consists of 16 residues. Germline V lookup: CDR1 SGHAT, CDR2 FQNNGV. This CDR3 reads CASSSTERGRYNEQFF. CDR3 DNA sequence: TGTGCCAGCAGCTCTACCGAGCGGGGGAGATACAATGAGCAGTTCTTC.

The chain is built from TRBV5-8 and TRBJ2-4; D gene unclear. The CDR3 length is 12 residues. Germline values: CDR1 SGHTS, CDR2 YDEGEE. Trimming shortened V by 2 bases and J by 5 bases, and 5 bases separated the two germline ends. CDR3 protein: CASSFLENIQYF. DNA for the CDR3: TGTGCCAGCAGCTTCTTAGAAAACATTCAGTACTTC.

This chain uses TRBV6-5 with TRBJ2-5; TRBD2 matches 10 bases. The CDR3 runs 16 residues. Germline V lookup: CDR1 MNHEY, CDR2 SVGAGI. J was trimmed by 3 bases and V by 2 bases; bases with no gene match: 6. The CDR3 DNA sequence: TGTGCCAGCAGTTACGGGATAGCGGGGGGTGAAGAGACCCAGTACTTC. Residues: CASSYGIAGGEETQYF.

The chain is built from TRBV11-3 and TRBJ2-2; 7 bases map to TRBD1. Germline trimming cut 1 base from V and 0 bases from J; bases unmatched to any gene: 14. CDR3 size: 20 residues. CDR1 and CDR2 (germline): SGHNT, YENEEA. As DNA, the CDR3 is TGTGCCAGCAGCTTAGTCTCCCGGGTGGCCGGGACAGCGAACACCGGGGAGCTGTTTTTT. It specifies CASSLVSRVAGTANTGELFF.

V and J are TRBV3-1 (or the pseudogene TRBV3-2) and TRBJ2-5; D possibly corresponds to TRBD1 (5 bases). Trimming stripped 0 bases from V and 3 bases from J, with 8 bases between. The CDR3 is 14 residues long. Germline V lookup: CDR1 LGHDT, CDR2 YNNKEL (reference sequence). The chain's CDR3 is CASSQEQGKETQYF. The CDR3 DNA reads TGTGCCAGCAGCCAAGAGCAGGGCAAAGAGACCCAGTACTTC.

The chain uses TRBV6-5 and TRBJ2-1; the match to TRBD2 covers 7 bases. V was clipped by 2 bases and J by 5 bases; unmatched bases: 9. Germline V gene lookup returns CDR1 MNHEY and CDR2 SVGAGI. This CDR3 is built from 16 residues. The CDR3 DNA sequence: TGTGCCAGCAGTTACCTCCTGGGGGGAGGGAACAATGAGCAGTTCTTC. Amino acid sequence: CASSYLLGGGNNEQFF.

The chain employs TRBV6-5 and TRBJ2-7; the match to TRBD1 covers 10 bases. The CDR3 extends over 13 amino acids. Per the germline V gene, CDR1 is MNHEY and CDR2 is SVGAGI. V was pared by 2 bases and J by 6 bases, with 1 base of the junction left unmatched. In nucleotides, the CDR3 is TGTGCCAGCAGTTACCGGACAGGGGGCGAGCAGTACGTC. This sequence encodes CASSYRTGGEQYV.

This rearrangement joins TRBV6-6 to TRBJ2-1; 9 nucleotides match TRBD1. V lost 0 bases to trimming and J lost 5 bases; unmatched junction nucleotides: 2. CDR3 length: 15 amino acids. Germline CDR1 MNHNY, CDR2 SVGAGI (reference sequence). The CDR3 region is CASSYSGQGHNEQFF. The DNA for the CDR3 is TGTGCCAGCAGTTACTCAGGACAGGGGCACAATGAGCAGTTCTTC.

This clone was observed once. The chain links TRBV2 to TRBJ2-1; D may be TRBD1 (5 bases). V was pared by 6 bases and J by 0 bases, with 12 bases between. CDR1 and CDR2 from the germline V gene are SNHLY and FYNNEI. The CDR3 is made up of 15 amino acids. The CDR3 DNA follows: TGTGCCAGCAGAAGACAAAGGGGCTCCTACAATGAGCAGTTCTTC. Its translation is CASRRQRGSYNEQFF.

The V gene is TRBV5-6, the J gene TRBJ1-5; D possibly corresponds to TRBD1 (6 bases). V was trimmed by 2 bases and J by 0 bases, leaving 6 bases between them. CDR3 size: 14 residues. Germline assignment: CDR1 SGHDT and CDR2 YYEEEE. The CDR3 region is CASSFRGSNQPQHF. In nucleotides, the CDR3 is TGTGCCAGCAGCTTCAGGGGTAGCAATCAGCCCCAGCATTTT.

The chain uses TRBV11-2 and TRBJ2-1, with 8 bases that match TRBD2. The CDR3 loop spans 17 amino acids. V lost 1 base, J lost 8 bases, and 13 bases stayed unmatched. Germline V CDR1 and CDR2: SGHAT, FQNNGV. This CDR3 is CASSLVWGTGGRDEQFF. Here the CDR3 DNA reads TGTGCCAGCAGCTTAGTTTGGGGGACGGGGGGGCGCGATGAGCAGTTCTTC. The variable domain in full, with the rest retrieved from reference TRBV11-2 and TRBJ2-1, is EAGVAQSPRYKIIEKRQSVAFWCNPISGHATLYWYQQILGQGPKLLIQFQNNGVVDDSQLPKDRFSAERLKGVDSTLKIQPAKLEDSAVYLCASSLVWGTGGRDEQFFGPGTRLTVL.

The chain combines TRBV19 with TRBJ2-2, with 15 bases that match TRBD2. Germline V gene data show CDR1 as LNHDA and CDR2 as SQIVND (reference sequence). V lost 5 bases, J lost 0 bases, and 4 bases stayed unmatched. This CDR3 is 18 amino acids long. The CDR3 loop reads CASSPGLAGGTNTGELFF. In DNA, the CDR3 is TGTGCCAGTAGTCCGGGACTAGCGGGAGGAACGAACACCGGGGAGCTGTTTTTT.

This clone was picked up one time. J is TRBJ2-5 and V is TRBV4-1; 8 nucleotides match TRBD1. Germline loops: CDR1 MGHRA, CDR2 YSYEKL. Trimming removed 4 bases from V and 0 bases from J; junction bases left unmatched: 7. The length of the CDR3 is 16 residues. The CDR3 here is CASSPLGQENQETQYF. For the CDR3, the DNA is TGCGCCAGCAGCCCGTTGGGACAGGAGAACCAAGAGACCCAGTACTTC.

This chain links TRBV25-1 with TRBJ1-1, with no clear D. Germline V gene data show CDR1 as MGHDK and CDR2 as SYGVNS. Trimming stripped 5 bases from V and 8 bases from J, with 15 bases between. This CDR3 is built from 13 residues. The CDR3 bases are TGTGCCAGCAGTCCCTTGGGCATGGCCGAAGCTTTCTTT. The encoded protein is CASSPLGMAEAFF.

This rearrangement joins TRBV4-1 to TRBJ2-7, with 14 nucleotides matching TRBD2. CDR1 and CDR2 from the germline V gene are MGHRA and YSYEKL. The CDR3 length is 18 residues. Trimming at V came to 4 bases and at J to 1 base, leaving 9 bases not matched to a gene. CDR3 sequence reads: CASSRSTSGGDTSYEQYF. Written as DNA, the CDR3 is TGCGCCAGCAGCCGTTCGACTAGCGGGGGGGATACTTCCTACGAGCAGTACTTC.

The V gene is TRBV5-1, the J gene TRBJ2-7; D is uncertain. The ends were cut back, 0 bases at V and 5 bases at J, with 9 bases in the middle. CDR3 size: 13 residues. Germline CDR1 is SGHRS and CDR2 is YFSETQ. Written as DNA, the CDR3 is TGCGCCAGCAGCTTGGGACCTCGGGACGAGCAGTACTTC. Translating it yields CASSLGPRDEQYF. Drawing the rest from reference TRBV5-1 and TRBJ2-7, the complete variable domain is KAGVTQTPRYLIKTRGQQVTLSCSPISGHRSVSWYQQTPGQGLQFLFEYFSETQRNKGNFPGRFSGRQFSNSRSEMNVSTLELGDSALYLCASSLGPRDEQYFGPGTRLTVT.

This chain links TRBV19 with TRBJ2-7, with no clear D. Trimming removed 0 bases from V and 2 bases from J, with 8 bases in between. The CDR3 runs 14 residues. Per the germline V gene, CDR1 is LNHDA and CDR2 is SQIVND (reference sequence). The DNA of the CDR3 is TGTGCCAGTAGTATAGAGGGCAGGACCTACGAGCAGTACTTC. This translates into CASSIEGRTYEQYF.

V gene TRBV11-2 combines with J gene TRBJ2-3; weak D call: TRBD1 (7 bases). This CDR3 spans 17 amino acids. V lost 5 bases to trimming and J lost 1 base, with 19 bases between them. Germline V gene lookup returns CDR1 SGHAT and CDR2 FQNNGV. CDR3 sequence reads: CASSKGAGSRGTDTQYF. The CDR3 nucleotides are TGTGCCAGCAGCAAGGGGGCGGGGTCTAGGGGCACAGATACGCAGTATTTT.

The V call is TRBV5-1, the J call TRBJ2-5, with a weak D call TRBD1 (5 bases). Germline V lookup: CDR1 SGHRS, CDR2 YFSETQ. CDR3 length: 13 residues. Trimming shortened V by 1 base and J by 5 bases, and 9 bases separated the two germline ends. In DNA form, the CDR3 reads TGCGCCAGCAGCTTGAGGGCAGGGGAGACCCAGTACTTC. Translated, it gives CASSLRAGETQYF.

J is TRBJ2-1 and V is TRBV7-9, with TRBD1 matching 7 bases. From germline, CDR1 is SEHNR and CDR2 FQNEAQ (reference sequence). The CDR3 covers 14 residues. Losses at the gene ends were 4 bases for V and 8 bases for J; bases not matched to a gene: 8. The CDR3 loop reads CASSSSTGIDEQFF. The DNA for the CDR3 is TGTGCCAGCAGCTCTTCGACAGGGATCGATGAGCAGTTCTTC.

This clone has just a few counts. The V and J genes are TRBV7-2 and TRBJ2-2; 8 bases align to TRBD2. The CDR3 is made up of 18 amino acids. V dropped 2 bases and J dropped 6; count of bases not matched to a gene: 14. The germline V gene encodes CDR1 SGHTA and CDR2 FQGNSA. The CDR3, as DNA: TGTGCCAGCAGCTTATACCCGAGTGCGGGACTAGTGGCCGGGGAGCTGTTTTTT. Translating gives CASSLYPSAGLVAGELFF. Filled out from reference TRBV7-2 and TRBJ2-2, the complete variable domain reads GAGVSQSPSNKVTEKGKDVELRCDPISGHTALYWYRQSLGQGLEFLIYFQGNSAPDKSGLPSDRFSAERTGGSVSTLTIQRTQQEDSAVYLCASSLYPSAGLVAGELFFGEGSRLTVL.

CDR3 amino acids: CASSHTGQGGEAFF. For the CDR3, the DNA is TGTGCCAGCAGCCACACGGGACAGGGGGGGGAAGCTTTCTTT. The gene calls are TRBV3-1 (or the pseudogene TRBV3-2) and TRBJ1-1; 11 positions agree with TRBD1. The CDR3 is 14 amino acids. The V segment lost 3 bases and the J segment 8 bases; nucleotides outside the gene matches: 5. CDR1 is LGHDT and CDR2 is YNNKEL in the germline V gene (reference sequence).

The chain couples TRBV7-8 to TRBJ2-3; D is perhaps TRBD2 (6 bases). Per the germline V gene, CDR1 is SGHVS and CDR2 is FQNEAQ. Trimming removed 4 bases at V and 2 bases at J, with 10 bases between. The CDR3 length is 14 residues. CDR3 nucleotide sequence: TGTGCCAGCAGCTATGGGGGGAACACAGATACGCAGTATTTT. Translation gives CASSYGGNTDTQYF.

The V gene is TRBV30, the J gene TRBJ1-2; D is undetermined. V was pared by 0 bases and J by 1 base, with 12 bases between. The germline V gene encodes CDR1 GTSNPN and CDR2 SVGIG (reference sequence). CDR3 length: 15 amino acids. The CDR3 region has the DNA TGTGCCTGGAGTGTAAAGACACGAAGTAACTATGGCTACACCTTC. Protein product: CAWSVKTRSNYGYTF. Together with reference TRBV30 and TRBJ1-2, the CDR3 gives the full variable domain: SQTIHQWPATLVQPVGSPLSLECTVEGTSNPNLYWYRQAAGRGLQLLFYSVGIGQISSEVPQNLSASRPQDRQFILSSKKLLLSDSGFYLCAWSVKTRSNYGYTFGSGTRLTVV.

The rearrangement links TRBV6-4 to TRBJ2-1; tentative D call: TRBD1 (6 bases). The ends were cut back, 5 bases at V and 6 bases at J, with 20 bases in the middle. Germline CDR1 is MRHNA and CDR2 is SNTAGT. This CDR3 comprises 16 residues. CDR3 region: CASSFRSTGTGNEQFF. Here the CDR3 DNA reads TGTGCCAGCAGTTTTAGGAGTACAGGGACGGGCAATGAGCAGTTCTTC.

The chain has TRBV25-1 and TRBJ2-3; TRBD2 is a possible D gene (6 bases). Looked up from germline, CDR1 is MGHDK and CDR2 is SYGVNS. The CDR3 is 13 residues long. Trimming removed 1 base at V and 9 bases at J, with 11 bases between. The chain's CDR3 is CASSESGVLTQYF. The CDR3 DNA sequence: TGTGCCAGCAGTGAATCGGGGGTACTCACGCAGTATTTT.

The chain links TRBV11-3 to TRBJ2-1, with D unresolved. Trimming left V 6 bases short and J 4 bases short, with 4 bases between. CDR1 SGHNT and CDR2 YENEEA come from the germline V gene. CDR3 length: 11 residues. CDR3 region: CASRSYNEQFF. The CDR3 region has the DNA TGTGCCAGCAGGTCATACAATGAGCAGTTCTTC.

The chain employs TRBV15 and TRBJ2-3; TRBD2 agrees at 10 bases. Germline CDR1 and CDR2: LNHNV and YYDKDF (reference sequence). V shed 3 bases, J shed 8 bases, and the junction held 8 bases outside the gene matches. The CDR3 length is 15 residues. The CDR3 nucleotides read TGTGCCACCAGCAGTCCTAGCGGGGGCCTCCCTACGCAGTATTTT. This encodes CATSSPSGGLPTQYF.